The 26 T cell receptor beta chains presented below share a single source sample, sequenced in a study of T cells of healthy individuals. Each CDR3 protein gets one entry after TCRdb re-called the 5' RACE reads with MiXCR. The table records around 100,000 distinct CDR3 sequences, around 17% of them present only once. Every receptor here comes from a human donor in good health.

In its sample, this clonotype was seen a few times. The rearrangement links TRBV6-5 to TRBJ1-2; D gene uncertain. V was clipped by 4 bases and J by 5 bases, with 8 bases between them. In germline, CDR1 is MNHEY, CDR2 SVGAGI. The CDR3 extends over 12 amino acids. The CDR3 is CASSSIAYGYTF. DNA for the CDR3: TGTGCCAGCAGTTCGATCGCTTATGGCTACACCTTC.

This clonotype was seen ten or more times. V is TRBV28 and J is TRBJ2-7, with 9 bases that match TRBD1. The CDR3 contains 13 residues. V shed 5 bases, J shed 4 bases, and the junction held 3 bases outside the gene matches. The germline V gene encodes CDR1 MDHEN and CDR2 SYDVKM. The CDR3 region has the DNA TGTGCCAGCAGTCCCGGGACAGGGTACGAGCAGTACTTC. Translation gives CASSPGTGYEQYF. The entire variable domain, with the rest obtained from reference TRBV28 and TRBJ2-7, is as follows: DVKVTQSSRYLVKRTGEKVFLECVQDMDHENMFWYRQDPGLGLRLIYFSYDVKMKEKGDIPEGYSVSREKKERFSLILESASTNQTSMYLCASSPGTGYEQYFGPGTRLTVT.

This clonotype occurred a few times. The chain combines TRBV6-2 or TRBV6-3 with TRBJ1-2, with 7 bases fitting TRBD1. The CDR3 has 14 residues. From germline, CDR1 is MNHEY and CDR2 SVGEGT. V shed 4 bases and J 7 bases; nucleotides not matched to a gene: 9. CDR3 in amino acids: CASSWTGSLSGYTF. CDR3 DNA sequence: TGTGCCAGCAGTTGGACAGGATCTCTGTCTGGCTACACCTTC.

The chain recombines TRBV25-1 with TRBJ2-3, with D tentatively TRBD2 (5 bases). From germline, CDR1 is MGHDK and CDR2 SYGVNS. Trimming left V 4 bases short and J 1 base short, with 12 bases between. The CDR3 sequence is 15 residues long. CDR3 sequence: CASSGGLPGTDTQYF. The CDR3 region has the DNA TGTGCCAGCAGTGGTGGACTTCCAGGCACAGATACGCAGTATTTT.

The V gene is TRBV9, the J gene TRBJ1-4, with D unclear. The CDR3 spans 14 residues. CDR1 and CDR2 from the germline V gene are SGDLS and YYNGEE. The V gene lost 4 bases and the J gene lost 5 bases, with 12 bases spanning the gap. CDR3 region: CASSSPRENEKLFF. The DNA of the CDR3 is TGTGCCAGCAGCTCCCCCCGGGAAAATGAAAAACTGTTTTTT.

This clonotype was detected only a few times. CDR3 nucleotides: TGTGCCAGCAGCTTAAGCGGGACAGCTTCGGATACGCAGTATTTT. Translated, it gives CASSLSGTASDTQYF. The V and J genes are TRBV7-3 and TRBJ2-3; TRBD1 might be the D (7 bases). CDR1 and CDR2 from the germline V gene are SGHTA and FQGTGA. This CDR3 is built from 15 residues. The V gene lost 1 base and the J gene lost 6 bases, with 14 bases spanning the gap.

In this sample, this clonotype turned up many times. The V gene is TRBV27, the J gene TRBJ2-1; TRBD2 matches 7 bases. The V segment lost 0 bases and the J segment 12 bases; nucleotides outside the gene matches: 11. Looked up from germline, CDR1 is MNHEY and CDR2 is SMNVEV (reference sequence). The length of the CDR3 is 15 residues. The CDR3 protein is CASSLSRSTKRGQFF. For the CDR3, the DNA is TGTGCCAGCAGTTTATCGAGAAGTACAAAGCGGGGGCAGTTCTTC.

The J gene is TRBJ1-5, the V gene TRBV6-2 or TRBV6-3, with D perhaps TRBD1 (5 bases). Trimming left V 2 bases short and J 4 bases short, with 15 bases between. The length of the CDR3 is 16 residues. From germline, CDR1 is MNHEY and CDR2 SVGEGT. DNA of the CDR3: TGTGCCAGCAGTTACCTTTCCGGGACGCTAAATCAGCCCCAGCATTTT. It codes for CASSYLSGTLNQPQHF.

The chain joins TRBV30 to TRBJ1-6; maybe TRBD1 (6 bases). V was clipped by 1 base and J by 8 bases, with 12 bases between them. CDR3 size: 14 residues. Germline assignment: CDR1 GTSNPN and CDR2 SVGIG (reference sequence). In DNA form, the CDR3 reads TGTGCCTGGAGTGACGGGGGGCGAGATTCACCCCTCCACTTT. As protein: CAWSDGGRDSPLHF. Drawing the rest from reference TRBV30 and TRBJ1-6, the complete variable domain is SQTIHQWPATLVQPVGSPLSLECTVEGTSNPNLYWYRQAAGRGLQLLFYSVGIGQISSEVPQNLSASRPQDRQFILSSKKLLLSDSGFYLCAWSDGGRDSPLHFGNGTRLTVT.

In its sample, this clonotype was seen a few times. The chain has TRBV20-1 and TRBJ2-3, with 11 bases aligning to TRBD2. The V gene's germline CDR1 is DFQATT and CDR2 SNEGSKA (reference sequence). The junction had 8 bases not matched to a gene; V was cut back by 4 bases and J by 2 bases. This CDR3 has 16 amino acids. Here the CDR3 reads CSATLAGGSYTDTQYF. DNA of the CDR3: TGCAGTGCTACCCTAGCGGGAGGATCTTACACAGATACGCAGTATTTT.

The V gene is TRBV20-1, the J gene TRBJ2-5; 8 bases align to TRBD1. The J segment lost 7 bases and the V segment lost 4 bases, leaving 14 bases of the junction unmatched. This CDR3 is 15 amino acids long. Germline V gene lookup returns CDR1 DFQATT and CDR2 SNEGSKA (reference sequence). The CDR3: CSATMGQAEYGTQYF. CDR3 DNA: TGCAGTGCTACCATGGGACAGGCGGAATACGGGACCCAGTACTTC.

The chain couples TRBV29-1 to TRBJ2-1; TRBD1 aligns across 7 bases. The CDR3 sequence is 17 residues long. V trimming: 0 bases; J trimming: 8 bases; junction bases outside the gene matches: 16. The germline V gene encodes CDR1 SQVTM and CDR2 ANQGSEA. The CDR3 loop is CSVEDLRQRKGAHEQFF. As DNA, the CDR3 is TGCAGCGTTGAAGATTTACGGCAGAGAAAGGGGGCCCATGAGCAGTTCTTC.

This chain connects TRBV4-1 to TRBJ1-1, with D unresolved. V lost 4 bases to trimming and J lost 0 bases, with 9 bases between them. CDR1 and CDR2 from the germline V gene are MGHRA and YSYEKL. The CDR3 totals 14 residues. CDR3 sequence reads: CASSRVGMNTEAFF. The CDR3 DNA reads TGCGCCAGCAGCCGGGTCGGTATGAACACTGAAGCTTTCTTT.

This chain uses TRBV6-5 with TRBJ2-2; D tentatively reads TRBD1 or TRBD2 (6 bases each). Germline CDR1 reads MNHEY; CDR2 reads SVGAGI. The CDR3 is made up of 15 amino acids. V was trimmed by 7 bases and J by 4 bases, leaving 16 bases between them. CDR3 sequence (DNA): TGTGCCAGCATCTCGCACGGGGGCATCACCGGGGAGCTGTTTTTT. Protein sequence: CASISHGGITGELFF.

V gene TRBV6-6 combines with J gene TRBJ2-5, with D perhaps assigned TRBD1 or TRBD2 (5 bases each). Germline V gene sequence: CDR1 MNHNY, CDR2 SVGAGI (reference sequence). V was shortened by 4 bases and J by 4 bases, with 13 bases between the two germline ends. The CDR3 length is 14 residues. This chain's CDR3 is CASSSGRGRETQYF. As DNA, the CDR3 is TGTGCCAGCAGTTCGGGCCGGGGACGAGAGACCCAGTACTTC.

This chain joins TRBV19 and TRBJ2-5; perhaps D is TRBD1 or TRBD2 (5 bases each). Germline CDR1 and CDR2: LNHDA and SQIVND (reference sequence). Trimming pared 6 bases from V and 2 bases from J, leaving 10 bases between. The CDR3 runs 13 residues. The CDR3 sequence is CASSGTLQETQYF. DNA for the CDR3: TGTGCCAGTAGCGGGACCCTTCAAGAGACCCAGTACTTC.

The rearrangement joins TRBV14 to TRBJ2-3, with TRBD2 matching over 12 bases. Germline values: CDR1 SGHDN, CDR2 FVKESK. The CDR3 has 18 residues. V dropped 2 bases and J dropped 5; count of bases not matched to a gene: 11. This chain's CDR3 is CASSQFLRLAGAVDTQYF. CDR3 nucleotide sequence: TGTGCCAGCAGCCAATTCCTAAGACTAGCGGGAGCCGTAGATACGCAGTATTTT.

This clonotype was recorded a few times. This chain links TRBV19 with TRBJ2-1; D is ambiguous. The V end lost 1 base, the J end lost 1 base, and 8 bases lay between the germline ends. Germline CDR1 reads LNHDA; CDR2 reads SQIVND (reference sequence). The CDR3 extends over 15 amino acids. The CDR3 DNA reads as TGTGCCAGTAGTATAGGGCAGGTTTCCTACAATGAGCAGTTCTTC. It codes for CASSIGQVSYNEQFF. Variable domain in full (rest from reference TRBV19 and TRBJ2-1): DGGITQSPKYLFRKEGQNVTLSCEQNLNHDAMYWYRQDPGQGLRLIYYSQIVNDFQKGDIAEGYSVSREKKESFPLTVTSAQKNPTAFYLCASSIGQVSYNEQFFGPGTRLTVL.

The V call is TRBV6-2 or TRBV6-3, the J call TRBJ2-2; D may be TRBD2 (5 bases). The germline V and J ends were trimmed by 0 bases and 5 bases, with 7 bases remaining between them. CDR1 MNHEY and CDR2 SVGEGT come from the germline V gene. The CDR3 totals 14 residues. The CDR3 DNA reads as TGTGCCAGCAGTTACTCTCGGGGAACCGGGGAGCTGTTTTTT. Translated: CASSYSRGTGELFF.

This clonotype showed up many times. The chain carries TRBV7-9 and TRBJ1-2, with D unclear. The V and J ends lost 5 bases and 3 bases respectively, with 13 bases between them. Germline CDR1 is SEHNR and CDR2 is FQNEAQ (reference sequence). The CDR3 is 14 residues long. This chain's CDR3 is CASSPRDRYYGYTF. Written as DNA, the CDR3 is TGTGCCAGCAGCCCCCGTGACCGTTACTATGGCTACACCTTC.

The chain recombines TRBV6-5 with TRBJ1-2; D is possibly TRBD1 (5 bases). This CDR3 comprises 13 residues. V lost 5 bases and J 2 bases, leaving 9 bases between the germline ends. Germline CDR1 is MNHEY and CDR2 is SVGAGI. The CDR3 is CASSRQGNYGYTF. The CDR3 nucleotides read TGTGCCAGCAGTAGGCAGGGAAACTATGGCTACACCTTC.

This clonotype was detected only a few times. This chain uses TRBV6-2 or TRBV6-3 with TRBJ2-5, with 8 bases fitting TRBD1. J lost 1 base, V lost 5 bases, and 3 bases had no gene match. This CDR3 is 14 amino acids long. In germline, CDR1 is MNHEY, CDR2 SVGEGT. CDR3 residues: CASSNDRGQETQYF. In DNA form, the CDR3 reads TGTGCCAGCAGTAACGACAGGGGCCAAGAGACCCAGTACTTC.

The sample holds many counts of this clonotype. The chain has TRBV24-1 and TRBJ2-3; 7 bases line up with TRBD2. Germline V gene lookup returns CDR1 KGHDR and CDR2 SFDVKD. CDR3 length equals 14 residues. The J segment lost 5 bases and the V segment lost 0 bases, leaving 1 base of the junction unmatched. The CDR3 region is CATSDLGGRDTQYF. CDR3 in DNA: TGTGCCACCAGTGATTTGGGCGGGAGAGATACGCAGTATTTT.

V usage is TRBV28 and J usage is TRBJ2-7; 8 bases match TRBD1. This CDR3 has 14 residues. The trim removed 5 bases at V and 4 bases at J, leaving 7 bases unmatched. CDR1 MDHEN and CDR2 SYDVKM come from the germline V gene. CDR3 coding DNA: TGTGCCAGCAGTCGGCCGGACAGGGCGTACGAGCAGTACTTC. As protein: CASSRPDRAYEQYF.

The chain has TRBV7-2 and TRBJ2-7; 9 bases are shared with TRBD1. In germline, CDR1 is SGHTA, CDR2 FQGNSA. This CDR3 contains 15 residues. With 2 bases clipped from V and 3 bases from J, the junction kept 5 bases outside the gene matches. As DNA, the CDR3 is TGTGCCAGCAGCTTAAGGGACAGGGTAGACTACGAGCAGTACTTC. This translates into CASSLRDRVDYEQYF.

V and J are TRBV27 and TRBJ1-5, with a tentative D call TRBD1 (6 bases). Deletions cut 6 bases from V and 4 bases from J, with 13 bases between. The CDR3 is 14 residues long. The germline V gene has CDR1 MNHEY and CDR2 SMNVEV (reference sequence). CDR3 nucleotides: TGTGCCAGCAGCCCAGGGGTCCAAAATCAGCCCCAGCATTTT. This gives the protein CASSPGVQNQPQHF.